The 10 T cell receptor beta chains in this list originate from one sample, sequenced in a study of shared clonotypes between healthy human individuals (dated by TCRdb to 2020 to 2022). Libraries were built with the immunoSEQ multiplex PCR assay. TCRdb stores this immuneACCESS table with in-frame sequences only. Part of the clones is absent; in the studies checked, under half of the shortfall reflects unresolved V genes, and no reason is known for the rest. For this sample there are 2 million to 2.5 million clones; 85% to 95% appear just once. The ten largest clones take up 0.37% of the sample. Input material: naive CD4+ T cells from PBMCs. Per the publication, the cell subset or site label means: CD45RA+ positively selected. The source is a man between 18 and 35 years old in good health. Some clones in this sample may be carry-over from other donors' samples.

The chain carries TRBV7-8 and TRBJ1-4; 8 nucleotides line up with TRBD1. The CDR3 totals 16 residues. Germline CDR1 is SGHVS and CDR2 is FQNEAQ. The V gene end was trimmed by 4 bases and the J gene end by 3 bases; junction bases not matched to a gene: 7. Here the CDR3 DNA reads TGTGCCAGCAGCTCGAACGACAGGGGAGCTAATGAAAAACTGTTTTTT. Amino acids: CASSSNDRGANEKLFF.

The chain couples TRBV12-5 to TRBJ1-1, with a possible D match to TRBD1 (6 bases). The CDR3 consists of 15 residues. Germline V gene lookup returns CDR1 LGHNT and CDR2 FRNRAP. The germline V and J ends were trimmed by 1 base and 6 bases, with 15 bases remaining between them. The CDR3 DNA is TGTGCTAGTGGTTTGGGCGGGGGACAACTTTCTGAAGCTTTCTTT. It yields the protein CASGLGGGQLSEAFF.

The chain couples TRBV7-9 to TRBJ2-3, with 12 bases lining up with TRBD2. J lost 5 bases, V lost 5 bases, and 8 bases had no gene match. In germline, CDR1 is SEHNR, CDR2 FQNEAQ (reference sequence). The CDR3 is made up of 16 amino acids. In nucleotides, the CDR3 is TGTGCCAGCAGCCCCCCGACTAGCGGGAGTGGAGATACGCAGTATTTT. Protein product: CASSPPTSGSGDTQYF.

This chain links TRBV28 with TRBJ1-5; 7 bases are shared with TRBD1. Trimming at V came to 6 bases and at J to 1 base, leaving 6 bases not matched to a gene. The CDR3 extends over 15 amino acids. Germline loops: CDR1 MDHEN, CDR2 SYDVKM. Written as DNA, the CDR3 is TGTGCCAGCAGGTCAGGGGGATGGAGCAATCAGCCCCAGCATTTT. As protein: CASRSGGWSNQPQHF.

The chain carries TRBV7-3 and TRBJ2-1, with 10 bases identical to TRBD2. The CDR3 contains 15 residues. The germline CDR1 and CDR2 sequences are SGHTA and FQGTGA. V shed 5 bases, J shed 7 bases, and the junction held 8 bases outside the gene matches. The CDR3 nucleotides are TGTGCCAGCAGCATTATCGGGACTAGCGCGAATGAGCAGTTCTTC. Protein sequence: CASSIIGTSANEQFF. Together with reference TRBV7-3 and TRBJ2-1, the CDR3 gives the full variable domain: GAGVSQTPSNKVTEKGKYVELRCDPISGHTALYWYRQSLGQGPEFLIYFQGTGAADDSGLPNDRFFAVRPEGSVSTLKIQRTERGDSAVYLCASSIIGTSANEQFFGPGTRLTVL.

The chain uses TRBV27 and TRBJ1-5; perhaps TRBD1 as D (5 bases). This CDR3 is 14 amino acids long. The germline V and J ends were trimmed by 2 bases and 4 bases, with 9 bases remaining between them. Germline-derived CDR1 and CDR2 are MNHEY and SMNVEV (reference sequence). CDR3 bases: TGTGCCAGCAGTTTAATGGCAGGGAATCAGCCCCAGCATTTT. Its protein is CASSLMAGNQPQHF.

Details on this clone: One end of the junction fails to match germline, which may point to a read error. The chain combines TRBV28 with TRBJ2-7; 8 positions agree with TRBD1. CDR1 and CDR2 from the germline V gene are MDHEN and SYDVKM. The CDR3 is 12 residues long. CDR3 DNA: TGTGCCAGCAGTTTAGTGGACAGGGAGATAAACTTC. Translation: CASSLVDREINF. Filled out from reference TRBV28 and TRBJ2-7, the complete variable domain reads DVKVTQSSRYLVKRTGEKVFLECVQDMDHENMFWYRQDPGLGLRLIYFSYDVKMKEKGDIPEGYSVSREKKERFSLILESASTNQTSMYLCASSLVDREINFGPGTRLTVT.

Turning to this clone: The same CDR3 is also encoded by other DNA sequences in this sample. The chain uses TRBV6-5 and TRBJ1-5; D call uncertain. Trimming took 2 bases from V and 5 from J, leaving 7 bases between them. The CDR3 covers 13 residues. Germline V gene lookup returns CDR1 MNHEY and CDR2 SVGAGI. CDR3 in amino acids: CASSYGRDQPQHF. CDR3 in DNA: TGTGCCAGCAGTTACGGGCGGGATCAGCCCCAGCATTTT.

As DNA, the CDR3 is TGTGCCAGCAGTTCTGCCGGGGGGCAGGGGTGGTACGAGCAGTACTTC. It codes for CASSSAGGQGWYEQYF. The chain links TRBV28 to TRBJ2-7, with D possibly TRBD2 on 7 matching bases. The CDR3 totals 16 residues. Germline V gives CDR1 MDHEN, CDR2 SYDVKM. Trimming pared 4 bases from V and 4 bases from J, leaving 20 bases between.

The rearrangement uses TRBV19 and TRBJ2-1; TRBD2 agrees at 8 bases. This CDR3 has 16 residues. J gave up 6 bases and V 6 bases, and 13 bases lay outside the gene matches. From germline, CDR1 is LNHDA and CDR2 SQIVND (reference sequence). The CDR3 region has the DNA TGTGCCAGTAGACCCCTAGTCGGGAGGGCATTCAATGAGCAGTTCTTC. Protein product: CASRPLVGRAFNEQFF.